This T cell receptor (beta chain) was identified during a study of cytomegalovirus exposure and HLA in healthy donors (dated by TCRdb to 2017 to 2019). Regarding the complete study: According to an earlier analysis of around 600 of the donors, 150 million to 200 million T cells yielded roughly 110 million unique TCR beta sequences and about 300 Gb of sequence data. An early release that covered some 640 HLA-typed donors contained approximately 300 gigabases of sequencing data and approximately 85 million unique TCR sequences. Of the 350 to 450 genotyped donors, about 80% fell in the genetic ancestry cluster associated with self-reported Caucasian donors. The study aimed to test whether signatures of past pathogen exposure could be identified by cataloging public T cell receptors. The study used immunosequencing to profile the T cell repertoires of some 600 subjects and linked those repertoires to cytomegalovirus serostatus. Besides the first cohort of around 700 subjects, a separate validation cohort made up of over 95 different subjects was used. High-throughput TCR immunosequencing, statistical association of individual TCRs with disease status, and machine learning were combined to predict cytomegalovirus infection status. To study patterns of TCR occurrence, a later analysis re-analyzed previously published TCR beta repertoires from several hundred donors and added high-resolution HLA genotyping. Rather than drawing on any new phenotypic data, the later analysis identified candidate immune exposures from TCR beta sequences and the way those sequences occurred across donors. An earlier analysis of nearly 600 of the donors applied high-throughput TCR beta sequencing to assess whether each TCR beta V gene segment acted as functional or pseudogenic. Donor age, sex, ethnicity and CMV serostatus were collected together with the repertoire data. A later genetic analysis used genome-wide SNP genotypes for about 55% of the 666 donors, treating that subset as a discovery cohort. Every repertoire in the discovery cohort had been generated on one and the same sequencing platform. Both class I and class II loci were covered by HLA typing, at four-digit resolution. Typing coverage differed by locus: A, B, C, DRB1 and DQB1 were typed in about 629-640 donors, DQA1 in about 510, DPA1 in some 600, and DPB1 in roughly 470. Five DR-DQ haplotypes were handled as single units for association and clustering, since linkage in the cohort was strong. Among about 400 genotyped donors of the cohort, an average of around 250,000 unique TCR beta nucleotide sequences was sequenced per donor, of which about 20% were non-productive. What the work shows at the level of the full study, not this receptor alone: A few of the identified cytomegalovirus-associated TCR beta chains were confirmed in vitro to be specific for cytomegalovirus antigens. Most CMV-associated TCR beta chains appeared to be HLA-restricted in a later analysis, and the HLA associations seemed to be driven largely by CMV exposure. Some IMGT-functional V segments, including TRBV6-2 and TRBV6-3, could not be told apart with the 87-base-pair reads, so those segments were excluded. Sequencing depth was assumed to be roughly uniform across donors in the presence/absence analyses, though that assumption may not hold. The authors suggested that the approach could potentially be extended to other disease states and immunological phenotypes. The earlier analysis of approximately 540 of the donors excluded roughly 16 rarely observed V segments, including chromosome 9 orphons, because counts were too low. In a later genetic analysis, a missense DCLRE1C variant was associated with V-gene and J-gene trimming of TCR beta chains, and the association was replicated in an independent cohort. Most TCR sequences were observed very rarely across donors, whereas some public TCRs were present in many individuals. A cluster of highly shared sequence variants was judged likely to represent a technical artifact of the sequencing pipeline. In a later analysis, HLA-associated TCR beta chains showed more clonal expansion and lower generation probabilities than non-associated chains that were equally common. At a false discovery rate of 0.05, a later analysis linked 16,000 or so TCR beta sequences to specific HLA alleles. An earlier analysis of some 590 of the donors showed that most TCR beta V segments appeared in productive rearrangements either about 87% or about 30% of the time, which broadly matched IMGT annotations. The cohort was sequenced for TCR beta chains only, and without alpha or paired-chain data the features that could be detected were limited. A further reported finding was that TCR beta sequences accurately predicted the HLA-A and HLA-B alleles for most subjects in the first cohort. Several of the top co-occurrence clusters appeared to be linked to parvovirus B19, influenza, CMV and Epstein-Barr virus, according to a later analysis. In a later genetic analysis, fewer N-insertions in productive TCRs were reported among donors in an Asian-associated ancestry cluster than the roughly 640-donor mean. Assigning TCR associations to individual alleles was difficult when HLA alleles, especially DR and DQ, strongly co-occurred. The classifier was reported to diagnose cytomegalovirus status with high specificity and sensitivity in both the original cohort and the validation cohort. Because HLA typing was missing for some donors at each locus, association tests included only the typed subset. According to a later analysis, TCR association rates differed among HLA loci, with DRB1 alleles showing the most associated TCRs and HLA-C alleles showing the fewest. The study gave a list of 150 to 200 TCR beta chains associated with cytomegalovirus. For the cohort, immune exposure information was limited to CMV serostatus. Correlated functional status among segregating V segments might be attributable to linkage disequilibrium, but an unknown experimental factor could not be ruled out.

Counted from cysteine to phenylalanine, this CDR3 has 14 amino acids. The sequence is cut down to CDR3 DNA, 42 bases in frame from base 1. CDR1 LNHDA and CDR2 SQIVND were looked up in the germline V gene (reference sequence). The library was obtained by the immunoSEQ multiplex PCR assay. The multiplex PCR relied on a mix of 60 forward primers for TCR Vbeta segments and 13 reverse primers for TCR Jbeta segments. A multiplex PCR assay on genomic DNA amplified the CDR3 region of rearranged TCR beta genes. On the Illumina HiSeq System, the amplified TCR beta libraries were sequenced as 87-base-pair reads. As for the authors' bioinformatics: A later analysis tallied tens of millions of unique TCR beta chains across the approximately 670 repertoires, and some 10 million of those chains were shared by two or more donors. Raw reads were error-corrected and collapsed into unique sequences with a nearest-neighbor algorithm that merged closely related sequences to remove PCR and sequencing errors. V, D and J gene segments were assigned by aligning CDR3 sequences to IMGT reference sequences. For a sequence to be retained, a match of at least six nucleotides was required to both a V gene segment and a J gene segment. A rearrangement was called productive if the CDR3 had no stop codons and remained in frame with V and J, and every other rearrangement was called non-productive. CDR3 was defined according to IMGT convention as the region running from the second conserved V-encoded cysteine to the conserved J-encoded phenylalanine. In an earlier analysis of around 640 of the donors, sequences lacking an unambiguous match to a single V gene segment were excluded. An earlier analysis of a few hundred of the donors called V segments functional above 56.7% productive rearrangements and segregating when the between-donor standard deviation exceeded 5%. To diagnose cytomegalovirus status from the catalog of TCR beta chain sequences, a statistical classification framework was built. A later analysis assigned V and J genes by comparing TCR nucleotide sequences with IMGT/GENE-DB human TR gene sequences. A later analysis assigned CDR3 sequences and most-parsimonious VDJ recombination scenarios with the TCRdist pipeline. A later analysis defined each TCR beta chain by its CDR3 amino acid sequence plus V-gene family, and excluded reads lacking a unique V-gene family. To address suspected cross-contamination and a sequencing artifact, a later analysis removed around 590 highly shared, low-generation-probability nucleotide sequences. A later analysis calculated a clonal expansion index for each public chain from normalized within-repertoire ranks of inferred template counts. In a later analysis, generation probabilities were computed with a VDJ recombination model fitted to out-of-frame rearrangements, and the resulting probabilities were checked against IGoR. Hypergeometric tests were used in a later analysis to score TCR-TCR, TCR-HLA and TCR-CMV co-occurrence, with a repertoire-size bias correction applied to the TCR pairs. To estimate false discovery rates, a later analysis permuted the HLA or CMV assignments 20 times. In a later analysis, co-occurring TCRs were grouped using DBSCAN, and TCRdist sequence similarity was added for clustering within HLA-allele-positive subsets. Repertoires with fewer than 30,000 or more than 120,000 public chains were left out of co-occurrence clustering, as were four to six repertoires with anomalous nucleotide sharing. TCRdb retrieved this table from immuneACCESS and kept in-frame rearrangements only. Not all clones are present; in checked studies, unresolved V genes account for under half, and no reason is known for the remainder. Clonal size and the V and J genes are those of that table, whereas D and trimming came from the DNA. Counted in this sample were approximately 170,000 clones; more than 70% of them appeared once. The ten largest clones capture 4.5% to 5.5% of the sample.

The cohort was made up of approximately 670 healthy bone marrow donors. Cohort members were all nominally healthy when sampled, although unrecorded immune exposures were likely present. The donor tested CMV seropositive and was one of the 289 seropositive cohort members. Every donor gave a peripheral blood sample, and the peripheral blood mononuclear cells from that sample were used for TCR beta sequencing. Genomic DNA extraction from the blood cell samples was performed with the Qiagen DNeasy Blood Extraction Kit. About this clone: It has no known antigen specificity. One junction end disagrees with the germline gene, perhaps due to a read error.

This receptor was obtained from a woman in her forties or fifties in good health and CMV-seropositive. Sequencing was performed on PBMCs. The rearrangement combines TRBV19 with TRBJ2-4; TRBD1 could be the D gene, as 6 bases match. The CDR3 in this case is CASSIRSGADIRYF. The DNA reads TGTGCCAGTAGTATTCGGTCAGGGGCGGACATTCGGTACTTC.